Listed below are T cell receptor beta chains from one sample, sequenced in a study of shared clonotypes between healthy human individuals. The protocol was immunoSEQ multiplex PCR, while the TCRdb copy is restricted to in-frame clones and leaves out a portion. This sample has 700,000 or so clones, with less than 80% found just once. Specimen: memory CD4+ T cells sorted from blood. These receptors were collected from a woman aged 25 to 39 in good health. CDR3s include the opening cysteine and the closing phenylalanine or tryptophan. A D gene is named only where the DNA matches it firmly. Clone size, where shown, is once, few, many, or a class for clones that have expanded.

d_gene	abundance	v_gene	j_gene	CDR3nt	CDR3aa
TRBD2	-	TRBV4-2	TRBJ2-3	TGTGCCAGCAGCCAGTATCTAGCGGGAAAGGGTACGCAGTATTTT	CASSQYLAGKGTQYF
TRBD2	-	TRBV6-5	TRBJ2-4	TGTGCCAGCAGTTATTCAGCAGCGGGGAACATTCAGTACTTC	CASSYSAAGNIQYF
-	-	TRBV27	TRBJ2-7	TGTGCCAGCAGTTTATTCGGGACGTTGGGCGAGCAGTACTTC	CASSLFGTLGEQYF
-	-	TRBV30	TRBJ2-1	TGTGCCTGGACGCGGGGTTACAATGAGCAGTTCTTC	CAWTRGYNEQFF
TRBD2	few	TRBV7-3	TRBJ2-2	TGTGCCAGCAGCTTTCAGACTAGCGGGAGAACCGGGGAGCTGTTTTTT	CASSFQTSGRTGELFF
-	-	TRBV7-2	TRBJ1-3	TGTGCCAGCAGCTTACCCTCAGGGCCGAGAAACACCATATATTTT	CASSLPSGPRNTIYF
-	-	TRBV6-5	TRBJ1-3	TGTGCCAGCACCAAGGGGATTTCCCCTGGAAACACCATATATTTT	CASTKGISPGNTIYF
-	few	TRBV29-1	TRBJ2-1	TGCAGCGTTCGGCTACAGAGCTCCTACAATGAGCAGTTCTTC	CSVRLQSSYNEQFF
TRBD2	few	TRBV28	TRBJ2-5	TGTGCCAGCAGTTTCTCGGGGACTAGCGGGAGTCGAGAGACCCAGTACTTC	CASSFSGTSGSRETQYF
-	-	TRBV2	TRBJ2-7	TGTGCCAGCTGCGTCCGGGTTAACGAGCAGTACTTC	CASCVRVNEQYF